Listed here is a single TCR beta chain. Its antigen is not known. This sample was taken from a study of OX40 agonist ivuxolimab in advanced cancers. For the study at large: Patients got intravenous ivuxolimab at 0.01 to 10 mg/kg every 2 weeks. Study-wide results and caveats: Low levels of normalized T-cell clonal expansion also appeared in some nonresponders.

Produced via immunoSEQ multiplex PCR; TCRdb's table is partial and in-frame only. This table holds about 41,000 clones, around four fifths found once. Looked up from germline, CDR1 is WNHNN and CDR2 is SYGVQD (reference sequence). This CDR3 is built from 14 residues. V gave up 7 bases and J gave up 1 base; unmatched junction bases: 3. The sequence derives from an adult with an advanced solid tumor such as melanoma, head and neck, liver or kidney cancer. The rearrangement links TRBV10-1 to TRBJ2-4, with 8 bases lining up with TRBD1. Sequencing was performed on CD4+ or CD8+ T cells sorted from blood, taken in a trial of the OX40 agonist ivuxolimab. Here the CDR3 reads CASKDRAAKNIQYF. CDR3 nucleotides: TGCGCCAGCAAGGACAGGGCGGCCAAAAACATTCAGTACTTC.